These 17 T cell receptor beta chains came from one sample sequenced in a study of blood T cells in healthy people across ages. For the second PCR, which ran for about 6 to 11 cycles, a sample-barcoded 5' primer and a J-beta primer mix were used. TCRdb fed the 5' RACE reads into MiXCR, producing one record per CDR3 protein. The sample records roughly 1.6 million distinct CDR3 sequences, about 35% being singletons. The sequenced material came from blood. The receptors stem from a woman in her twenties or thirties in good health.

The CDR3 protein is CSARDPAGGGVYTF. The CDR3 DNA is TGCAGTGCTAGAGATCCCGCAGGGGGCGGAGTCTACACCTTC. This sequence joins TRBV20-1 and TRBJ1-2; 8 bases align to TRBD1. CDR3 length: 14 amino acids. In germline, CDR1 is DFQATT, CDR2 SNEGSKA (reference sequence). V shed 0 bases and J 10 bases; nucleotides not matched to a gene: 10.

The chain combines TRBV27 with TRBJ1-2; maybe TRBD1 (6 bases). Trimming shortened V by 5 bases and J by 1 base, and 17 bases separated the two germline ends. This CDR3 has 16 amino acids. Germline V CDR1 and CDR2: MNHEY, SMNVEV (reference sequence). This CDR3 is CASSTILRDNNYGYTF. The CDR3 nucleotides are TGTGCCAGCAGTACCATTCTCCGGGACAATAACTATGGCTACACCTTC.

This rearrangement joins TRBV18 to TRBJ1-1; D perhaps matches TRBD1 (6 bases). The germline CDR1 and CDR2 sequences are KGHSH and LQKENI. The V and J ends lost 1 base and 4 bases respectively, with 10 bases between them. CDR3 length: 14 residues. The CDR3 DNA sequence: TGTGCCAGCTCACCACGGCGGGGGCCCACTGAAGCTTTCTTT. Translated: CASSPRRGPTEAFF.

This clonotype was recorded a few times. This chain links TRBV12-3 or TRBV12-4 with TRBJ2-5; a weak D match, TRBD2 (5 bases). The CDR3 has 15 amino acids. With 6 bases removed from V and 4 bases from J, the gap between germline ends came to 18 bases. The CDR3 coding sequence is TGTGCCAGCAGCCCCGTGAGAGCGGCCGGAGAGACCCAGTACTTC. The encoded protein is CASSPVRAAGETQYF.

The CDR3 sequence: CATRPFDSNTEAFF. CDR3 DNA sequence: TGTGCCACCCGCCCCTTCGACAGTAACACTGAAGCTTTCTTT. The chain uses TRBV6-4 and TRBJ1-1; the D gene is possibly TRBD1 (5 bases). The CDR3 loop spans 14 amino acids. The V end was cut by 10 bases, the J end by 2 bases, with 17 bases between. Germline V gene sequence: CDR1 MRHNA, CDR2 SNTAGT.

This chain joins TRBV5-6 and TRBJ1-1; unclear D gene. Between the trimmed V and J ends, which lost 2 bases and 3 bases, there was a span of 14 bases. This CDR3 has 15 amino acids. Germline V gives CDR1 SGHDT, CDR2 YYEEEE. CDR3 nucleotides: TGTGCCAGCAGCTTCATGTCCGACGGATACACTGAAGCTTTCTTT. Translated, it gives CASSFMSDGYTEAFF.

The chain combines TRBV7-8 with TRBJ1-2; D not resolved. Trimming cost V 3 bases and J 4 bases, with 12 bases left between them. Germline CDR1 reads SGHVS; CDR2 reads FQNEAQ. The CDR3 spans 14 residues. The CDR3 nucleotides read TGTGCCAGCAGCTTGAGAGTCGAGTTCTATGGCTACACCTTC. It translates to CASSLRVEFYGYTF.

This clonotype has just a few counts. The chain uses TRBV5-1 and TRBJ2-6, with 7 bases fitting TRBD1. J was trimmed by 0 bases and V by 4 bases; bases with no gene match: 22. Germline V gene sequence: CDR1 SGHRS, CDR2 YFSETQ. This CDR3 is 22 amino acids long. DNA for the CDR3: TGCGCCAGCAGCCCCTCATACCCGACAGGGCCCCTAACTGGCTCTGGGGCCAACGTCCTGACTTTC. Its translation is CASSPSYPTGPLTGSGANVLTF. The whole variable domain, filled in from reference TRBV5-1 and TRBJ2-6, reads KAGVTQTPRYLIKTRGQQVTLSCSPISGHRSVSWYQQTPGQGLQFLFEYFSETQRNKGNFPGRFSGRQFSNSRSEMNVSTLELGDSALYLCASSPSYPTGPLTGSGANVLTFGAGSRLTVL.

This clonotype was seen a handful of times. The chain carries TRBV25-1 and TRBJ1-2; 8 positions agree with TRBD1. With V trimmed by 4 bases and J by 4 bases, 14 bases remained unmatched. The length of the CDR3 is 17 residues. Germline lookup yields CDR1 MGHDK and CDR2 SYGVNS. Here the CDR3 DNA reads TGTGCCAGCAGTGGGCCGGAGGGACAGGTGCCTAGCTATGGCTACACCTTC. Its translation: CASSGPEGQVPSYGYTF.

The chain has TRBV19 and TRBJ2-3, with D maybe TRBD2 (6 bases). The CDR3 sequence is 13 residues long. The V end was cut by 6 bases, the J end by 3 bases, with 10 bases between. From germline, CDR1 is LNHDA and CDR2 SQIVND (reference sequence). The CDR3 spells CASSGSLTDTQYF. CDR3 nucleotides: TGTGCCAGTAGCGGGAGTTTGACAGATACGCAGTATTTT.

The chain combines TRBV13 with TRBJ2-1; D gene uncertain. CDR1 and CDR2 from the germline V gene are PRHDT and FYEKMQ (reference sequence). V lost 7 bases and J 10 bases, leaving 11 bases between the germline ends. The CDR3 totals 11 residues. CDR3 DNA: TGTGCCAGCAAGCGCGAGAGCGAGCAGTTCTTC. This codes for CASKRESEQFF.

The table lists this clonotype with a few counts. The chain combines TRBV20-1 with TRBJ1-5; TRBD1 is a possible D gene (6 bases). The length of the CDR3 is 12 residues. V was cut by 6 bases and J by 4 bases, with 10 bases left in between. Germline V gives CDR1 DFQATT, CDR2 SNEGSKA (reference sequence). CDR3 protein: CSAARGNQPQHF. The CDR3 region has the DNA TGCAGTGCCGCAAGGGGGAATCAGCCCCAGCATTTT.

At least ten counts were recorded for this clonotype. The chain uses TRBV2 and TRBJ2-3, with D possibly TRBD2 on 6 matching bases. Trimming shortened V by 11 bases and J by 2 bases, and 14 bases separated the two germline ends. This CDR3 contains 13 residues. Germline V gene lookup returns CDR1 SNHLY and CDR2 FYNNEI. The chain's CDR3 is CACVGRSTDTQYF. The CDR3 DNA reads as TGTGCCTGCGTCGGGAGATCCACAGATACGCAGTATTTT.

This clonotype occurred a few times. The DNA of the CDR3 is TGCAGTGCTAGAGATGAACAGGGGGCGGCTAACTATGGCTACACCTTC. Amino acid sequence: CSARDEQGAANYGYTF. V gene TRBV20-1 combines with J gene TRBJ1-2; TRBD1 matches 9 bases. J lost 0 bases, V lost 0 bases, and 5 bases had no gene match. The CDR3 covers 16 residues. CDR1 DFQATT and CDR2 SNEGSKA come from the germline V gene (reference sequence).

This chain joins TRBV20-1 and TRBJ1-1, with D unresolved. The V and J ends lost 3 bases and 1 base respectively, with 15 bases between them. Germline CDR1 reads DFQATT; CDR2 reads SNEGSKA (reference sequence). The CDR3 is made up of 15 amino acids. DNA for the CDR3: TGCAGTGCTAGGGGTTCCGGACGGGGGAACACTGAAGCTTTCTTT. The encoded protein is CSARGSGRGNTEAFF.

The chain uses TRBV5-6 and TRBJ1-2, with D unresolved. CDR3 length: 16 amino acids. Germline loops: CDR1 SGHDT, CDR2 YYEEEE. Trimming took off 0 bases at V and 6 bases at J, with 18 bases between the two ends. The CDR3 protein is CASSLVGRLVIDGYTF. CDR3 coding DNA: TGTGCCAGCAGCTTGGTCGGCCGCCTCGTAATCGATGGCTACACCTTC.

Of note for this clonotype: The missing conserved phenylalanine or tryptophan at the end of this CDR3 makes a read error likely. V is TRBV2 and J is TRBJ1-5, with TRBD1 matching over 9 bases. The V and J ends lost 4 bases and 7 bases, in that order; junction bases with no gene match: 5. Germline loops: CDR1 SNHLY, CDR2 FYNNEI. The CDR3 has 14 residues. The CDR3 reads CASSGDRALQPQHC. The CDR3 coding sequence is TGTGCCAGCAGTGGGGACAGGGCATTGCAGCCCCAGCATTGT.